This TCR beta chain was sequenced in a study of T cells in Graves' hyperthyroidism and ophthalmopathy. This clonotype was seen repeatedly, ten times or more. Its matching antigen is unknown. TCR beta CDR3 region amplification was performed from RNA transcripts. Initially, a first-round RT-PCR of the TCR CDR3 employed the HTBI primer set. TCRdb re-called the multiplex PCR reads with MiXCR, one entry per CDR3 protein. The sample carries about 110,000 distinct CDR3 sequences, approximately 15% recorded once. The germline V gene encodes CDR1 SGHTA and CDR2 FQGTGA. The ends were cut back, 5 bases at V and 2 bases at J, with 10 bases in the middle. This CDR3 comprises 15 residues. Thyroid ultrasound and orbital computed tomography, with clinical symptoms and serum thyroxine and TRAb, informed diagnoses. Broader study findings: Blood held most thyroid clonotypes expanded above 0.001 frequency.

The V call is TRBV7-3, the J call TRBJ2-6, with a possible D match to TRBD2 (6 bases). The sequence came from a woman between 50 and 59 years old with Graves' hyperthyroidism. Material for sequencing was blood. Written as DNA, the CDR3 is TGTGCCAGCAGCGCCGGCGGGGCTGGGGCCAACGTCCTGACTTTC. The encoded protein is CASSAGGAGANVLTF.